Shown below are 19 T cell receptor beta chains from a single sample sequenced in a study of blood T cell repertoires in COVID-19. The protocol was immunoSEQ multiplex PCR, while the TCRdb copy is restricted to in-frame clones and leaves out a portion. The table lists 85,000 to 100,000 clones, around three quarters of them singletons. Material: peripheral blood. These receptors were collected from a man between 50 and 59 years old who had recovered from COVID-19.

This clone has at least ten counts. This sequence joins TRBV28 and TRBJ2-7; 9 bases are a match to TRBD2. CDR1 and CDR2 (germline): MDHEN, SYDVKM. The J segment lost 2 bases and the V segment lost 7 bases, leaving 9 bases of the junction unmatched. CDR3 length equals 15 residues. CDR3 in DNA: TGTGCCAGCACCACTGGGCTAGCGGGAACCTACGAGCAGTACTTC. Translation: CASTTGLAGTYEQYF.

This chain links TRBV28 with TRBJ1-2; TRBD1 matches at 8 bases. The CDR3 has 13 amino acids. Germline V gives CDR1 MDHEN, CDR2 SYDVKM. Unmatched junction bases numbered 3, after V lost 2 bases and J lost 7 bases. The CDR3 nucleotides are TGTGCCAGCAGTTTAAGAGACAGGGGTGGCTACACCTTC. Its protein is CASSLRDRGGYTF.

The rearrangement joins TRBV2 to TRBJ1-5, with no clear D. CDR3 length: 13 residues. The V gene's germline CDR1 is SNHLY and CDR2 FYNNEI. V was cut by 8 bases and J by 6 bases, with 14 bases left in between. This chain's CDR3 is CASHAVPGQPQHF. As DNA, the CDR3 is TGTGCCAGCCACGCGGTTCCCGGTCAGCCCCAGCATTTT.

The gene calls are TRBV25-1 and TRBJ2-4, with D perhaps matching TRBD1 (6 bases). The CDR3 loop spans 14 amino acids. V gave up 3 bases and J gave up 4 bases, with 10 bases separating them. CDR1 MGHDK and CDR2 SYGVNS come from the germline V gene. The DNA for the CDR3 is TGTGCCAGCAGTGACAGGGGAAAGAAAAACATTCAGTACTTC. Amino acids: CASSDRGKKNIQYF.

The table lists this clone with a few counts. The chain uses TRBV19 and TRBJ1-1; D gene uncertain. Trimming removed 3 bases at V and 0 bases at J, with 11 bases between. The V gene's germline CDR1 is LNHDA and CDR2 SQIVND (reference sequence). The CDR3 runs to 15 residues. The CDR3 loop reads CASSIGLTVNTEAFF. CDR3 in DNA: TGTGCCAGTAGTATCGGTTTAACAGTGAACACTGAAGCTTTCTTT.

This clone was found once. The V call is TRBV5-1, the J call TRBJ1-4; the D gene is possibly TRBD1 (6 bases). CDR3 size: 15 residues. V was trimmed by 5 bases and J by 2 bases, leaving 13 bases between them. In germline, CDR1 is SGHRS, CDR2 YFSETQ. The CDR3 nucleotides are TGCGCCAGCAGTACCGGACAGCGCACTAATGAAAAACTGTTTTTT. This translates into CASSTGQRTNEKLFF.

Here the CDR3 reads CASSLGWASTDTQYF. Here the CDR3 DNA reads TGCGCCAGCAGCTTGGGGTGGGCTAGCACAGATACGCAGTATTTT. The chain carries TRBV5-1 and TRBJ2-3; D is unclear. This CDR3 has 15 residues. With 0 bases removed from V and 0 bases from J, the gap between germline ends came to 8 bases. Germline V lookup: CDR1 SGHRS, CDR2 YFSETQ.

The chain recombines TRBV20-1 with TRBJ1-2, with 7 bases that match TRBD1. This CDR3 spans 13 amino acids. The V and J ends lost 3 bases and 3 bases, in that order; junction bases with no gene match: 4. Germline V CDR1 and CDR2: DFQATT, SNEGSKA (reference sequence). The CDR3 loop is CSASPQGDYGYTF. CDR3 coding DNA: TGCAGTGCTAGTCCGCAGGGGGACTATGGCTACACCTTC.

V and J are TRBV5-4 and TRBJ2-3; possibly TRBD2 for D (6 bases). The CDR3 is 16 residues long. The germline V and J ends were trimmed by 3 bases and 2 bases, with 16 bases remaining between them. Germline V gene sequence: CDR1 SGHNT, CDR2 YYREEE (reference sequence). The CDR3 coding sequence is TGTGCCAGCAGCTGGGGACTTACCATCGTCACAGATACGCAGTATTTT. It is translated as CASSWGLTIVTDTQYF.

This clone was seen a few times. The V and J genes are TRBV19 and TRBJ2-4, with D tentatively TRBD1 (7 bases). This CDR3 has 14 amino acids. Per germline, CDR1 LNHDA and CDR2 SQIVND (reference sequence). The ends were cut back, 4 bases at V and 9 bases at J, with 16 bases in the middle. CDR3 sequence reads: CASSSYRQGGIQYF. The CDR3 DNA reads TGTGCCAGTAGTAGCTACCGACAGGGAGGCATTCAGTACTTC. The full variable domain, rest sourced from reference TRBV19 and TRBJ2-4, is DGGITQSPKYLFRKEGQNVTLSCEQNLNHDAMYWYRQDPGQGLRLIYYSQIVNDFQKGDIAEGYSVSREKKESFPLTVTSAQKNPTAFYLCASSSYRQGGIQYFGAGTRLSVL.

This chain joins TRBV19 and TRBJ1-1; the match to TRBD1 covers 8 bases. The CDR3 is 14 residues long. With V trimmed by 5 bases and J by 0 bases, 2 bases remained unmatched. The germline V gene has CDR1 LNHDA and CDR2 SQIVND (reference sequence). Here the CDR3 reads CASSLRGLNTEAFF. CDR3 nucleotides: TGTGCCAGTAGTCTCAGGGGGCTGAACACTGAAGCTTTCTTT. Full variable domain (outside the CDR3, taken from reference TRBV19 and TRBJ1-1): DGGITQSPKYLFRKEGQNVTLSCEQNLNHDAMYWYRQDPGQGLRLIYYSQIVNDFQKGDIAEGYSVSREKKESFPLTVTSAQKNPTAFYLCASSLRGLNTEAFFGQGTRLTVV.

The chain employs TRBV5-1 and TRBJ2-5, with TRBD1 matching 7 bases. Germline values: CDR1 SGHRS, CDR2 YFSETQ. Trimming at V came to 0 bases and at J to 2 bases, leaving 1 base not matched to a gene. The CDR3 extends over 14 amino acids. The CDR3 region has the DNA TGCGCCAGCAGCTTGGGGACAGGTCAAGAGACCCAGTACTTC. Its translation is CASSLGTGQETQYF.

CDR3 in DNA: TGTGCCAGCAGCCTGGCCTCTAGGGAGACCCAGTACTTC. Protein: CASSLASRETQYF. V gene TRBV28 combines with J gene TRBJ2-5; no clear D gene. V was clipped by 6 bases and J by 5 bases, with 13 bases between them. This CDR3 spans 13 amino acids. Germline CDR1 is MDHEN and CDR2 is SYDVKM.

This rearrangement joins TRBV7-9 to TRBJ2-7; D gene ambiguous. The CDR3 is 15 amino acids. Trimming removed 5 bases from V and 2 bases from J, with 16 bases in between. CDR1 and CDR2 (germline): SEHNR, FQNEAQ (reference sequence). The DNA of the CDR3 is TGTGCCAGCAGCCCCCCCTTACTTGCGGCCTACGAGCAGTACTTC. Encoded protein: CASSPPLLAAYEQYF.

This chain uses TRBV2 with TRBJ1-1, with D perhaps TRBD1 (6 bases). The germline V gene has CDR1 SNHLY and CDR2 FYNNEI. Trimming took 6 bases from V and 6 from J, leaving 14 bases between them. CDR3 length equals 13 residues. The CDR3 sequence: CASSKGEGAEAFF. The CDR3 nucleotides read TGTGCCAGCAGCAAAGGGGAGGGGGCTGAAGCTTTCTTT.

The chain joins TRBV5-6 to TRBJ2-6, with D perhaps TRBD1 (5 bases). CDR3 length equals 17 residues. Per germline, CDR1 SGHDT and CDR2 YYEEEE. V was trimmed by 3 bases and J by 1 base, leaving 14 bases between them. In nucleotides, the CDR3 is TGTGCCAGCAGCTCGAATTTCCAGGGTTCTGGGGCCAACGTCCTGACTTTC. Protein sequence: CASSSNFQGSGANVLTF.

The chain links TRBV6-6 to TRBJ2-7; the D is unclear. Trimming cost V 2 bases and J 2 bases, with 10 bases left between them. Germline CDR1 MNHNY, CDR2 SVGAGI (reference sequence). This CDR3 is built from 14 residues. DNA of the CDR3: TGTGCCAGCAGTTACGTAACAGTAACCTACGAGCAGTACTTC. Its translation: CASSYVTVTYEQYF.

V usage is TRBV4-2 and J usage is TRBJ2-7; D uncertain. This CDR3 spans 15 amino acids. V was pared by 0 bases and J by 4 bases, with 13 bases between. In germline, CDR1 is LGHNA, CDR2 YNFKEQ. In DNA form, the CDR3 reads TGTGCCAGCAGCCAAGATCTCAACTCGGTTTACGAGCAGTACTTC. Translated: CASSQDLNSVYEQYF.

The chain recombines TRBV12-5 with TRBJ2-1; 9 bases line up with TRBD2. V shed 5 bases, J shed 4 bases, and the junction held 9 bases outside the gene matches. Per germline, CDR1 LGHNT and CDR2 FRNRAP. This CDR3 has 16 residues. The CDR3 DNA reads TGTGCTAGTGGTCCCTTAGGTACTAGCGGGTACAATGAGCAGTTCTTC. This sequence encodes CASGPLGTSGYNEQFF.